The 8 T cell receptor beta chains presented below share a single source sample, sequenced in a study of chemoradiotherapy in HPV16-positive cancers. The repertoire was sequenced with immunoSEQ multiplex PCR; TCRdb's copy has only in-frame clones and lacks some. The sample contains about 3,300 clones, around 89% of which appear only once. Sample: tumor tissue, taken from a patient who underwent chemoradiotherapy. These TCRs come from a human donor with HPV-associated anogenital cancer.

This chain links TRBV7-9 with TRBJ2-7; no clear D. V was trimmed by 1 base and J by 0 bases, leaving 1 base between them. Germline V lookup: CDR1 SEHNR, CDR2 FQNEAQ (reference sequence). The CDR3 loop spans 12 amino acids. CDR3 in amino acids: CASSLGSYEQYF. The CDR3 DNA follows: TGTGCCAGCAGCTTAGGCTCCTACGAGCAGTACTTC.

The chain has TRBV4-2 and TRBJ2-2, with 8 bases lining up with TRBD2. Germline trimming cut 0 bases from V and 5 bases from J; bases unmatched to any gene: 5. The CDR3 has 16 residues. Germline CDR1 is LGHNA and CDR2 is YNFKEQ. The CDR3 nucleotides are TGTGCCAGCAGCCAAGAAAGAGCGGGAGTAACCGGGGAGCTGTTTTTT. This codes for CASSQERAGVTGELFF.

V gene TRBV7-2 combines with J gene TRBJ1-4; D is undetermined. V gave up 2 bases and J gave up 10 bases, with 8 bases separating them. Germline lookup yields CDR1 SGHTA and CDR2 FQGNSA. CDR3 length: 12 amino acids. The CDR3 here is CASSLIEGKLFF. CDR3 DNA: TGTGCCAGCAGCTTAATAGAAGGAAAACTGTTTTTT.

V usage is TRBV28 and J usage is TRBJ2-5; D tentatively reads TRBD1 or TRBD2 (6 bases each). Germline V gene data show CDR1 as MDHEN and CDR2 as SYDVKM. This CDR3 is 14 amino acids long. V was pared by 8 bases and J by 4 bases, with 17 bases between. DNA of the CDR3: TGTGCCAGCCTCAGAGGGGGGCCGGGAGAGACCCAGTACTTC. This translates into CASLRGGPGETQYF.

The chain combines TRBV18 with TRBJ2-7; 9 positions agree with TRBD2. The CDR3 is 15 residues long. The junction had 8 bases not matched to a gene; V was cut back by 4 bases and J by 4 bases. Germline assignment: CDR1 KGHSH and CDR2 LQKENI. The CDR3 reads CASSQGRTSAYEQYF. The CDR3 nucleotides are TGTGCCAGCTCACAGGGGCGGACTAGCGCATACGAGCAGTACTTC.

CDR3 bases: TGTGCCAGCAGCTTAGCTGGCGGGACCAAAAACATTCAGTACTTC. Translated, it gives CASSLAGGTKNIQYF. The V call is TRBV7-9, the J call TRBJ2-4; a weak D match, TRBD2 (6 bases). Trimming took off 0 bases at V and 2 bases at J, with 8 bases between the two ends. Germline V gene data show CDR1 as SEHNR and CDR2 as FQNEAQ (reference sequence). There are 15 residues in the CDR3.

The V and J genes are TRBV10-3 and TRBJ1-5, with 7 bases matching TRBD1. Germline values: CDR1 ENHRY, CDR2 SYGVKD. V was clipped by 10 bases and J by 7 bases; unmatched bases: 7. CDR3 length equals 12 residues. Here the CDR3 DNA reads TGTGCCACGGGGACAGTCGGGCAGCCCCAGCATTTT. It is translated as CATGTVGQPQHF.

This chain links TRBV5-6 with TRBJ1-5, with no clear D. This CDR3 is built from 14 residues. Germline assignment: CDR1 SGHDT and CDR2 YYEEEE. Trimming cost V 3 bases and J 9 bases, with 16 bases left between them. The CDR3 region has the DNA TGTGCCAGCAGCTCGGATTTGGATGCGGGGCCCCAGCATTTT. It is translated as CASSSDLDAGPQHF.